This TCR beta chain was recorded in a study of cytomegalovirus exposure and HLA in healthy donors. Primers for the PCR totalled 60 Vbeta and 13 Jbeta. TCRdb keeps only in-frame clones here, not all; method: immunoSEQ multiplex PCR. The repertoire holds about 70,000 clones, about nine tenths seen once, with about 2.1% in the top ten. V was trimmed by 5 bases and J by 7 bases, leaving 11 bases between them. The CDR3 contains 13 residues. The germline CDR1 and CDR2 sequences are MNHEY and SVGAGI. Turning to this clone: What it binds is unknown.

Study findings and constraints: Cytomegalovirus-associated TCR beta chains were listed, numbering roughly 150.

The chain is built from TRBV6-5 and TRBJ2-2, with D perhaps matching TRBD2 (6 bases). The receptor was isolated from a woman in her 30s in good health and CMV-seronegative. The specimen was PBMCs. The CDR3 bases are TGTGCCAGCAGTCTCCTCGGGGGCGGGGAGCTGTTTTTT. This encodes CASSLLGGGELFF.